These 15 T cell receptor beta chains were sequenced from one sample in a study of OX40 agonist ivuxolimab in advanced cancers. Assay used: immunoSEQ multiplex PCR; TCRdb lists only in-frame clones, some missing. The sample has about 35,000 clones, 90% to 95% seen once; the top ten hold around 20%. The source material was CD4+ or CD8+ T cells sorted from blood, sampled in a trial of the OX40 agonist ivuxolimab. These receptors were obtained from an adult with an advanced solid tumor such as melanoma, head and neck, liver or kidney cancer.

The rearrangement uses TRBV27 and TRBJ2-1; 8 bases fit TRBD2. Germline CDR1 and CDR2: MNHEY and SMNVEV (reference sequence). The length of the CDR3 is 14 residues. Unmatched junction bases numbered 5, after V lost 8 bases and J lost 2 bases. CDR3 amino acids: CASGSGGPYNEQFF. CDR3 bases: TGTGCCAGCGGCAGCGGGGGCCCCTACAATGAGCAGTTCTTC.

The chain couples TRBV6-5 to TRBJ2-7; the D is unclear. Trimming removed 0 bases from V and 3 bases from J, with 6 bases in between. Germline V lookup: CDR1 MNHEY, CDR2 SVGAGI. CDR3 length equals 13 residues. Here the CDR3 reads CASSYSYNYEQYF. The CDR3 nucleotides are TGTGCCAGCAGTTACTCGTACAACTACGAGCAGTACTTC.

This clone was found once. V gene TRBV4-3 combines with J gene TRBJ2-3; 9 bases are shared with TRBD2. CDR1 is LGHNA and CDR2 is YSLEER in the germline V gene. The CDR3 has 13 amino acids. Trimming removed 6 bases from V and 6 bases from J; junction bases left unmatched: 4. The CDR3 DNA sequence: TGCGCCAGCAGTACCGGGACTAGCGATACGCAGTATTTT. Residues: CASSTGTSDTQYF.

Points on this clone: A junction boundary mismatches the germline segment, possibly from a read error. This chain links TRBV2 with TRBJ2-7; the match to TRBD1 covers 7 bases. This CDR3 spans 12 amino acids. Germline loops: CDR1 SNHLY, CDR2 FYNNEI. The CDR3 DNA reads TGTGCCAGCAGCGACCCTCCGACAGGGTCCACCTTC. This codes for CASSDPPTGSTF.

The CDR3 here is CASSQGSNEQYF. Written as DNA, the CDR3 is TGCGCCAGCAGCCAAGGAAGTAACGAGCAGTACTTC. The chain links TRBV4-1 to TRBJ2-7; D remains unclear. The CDR3 runs to 12 residues. The V gene lost 1 base and the J gene lost 5 bases, with 6 bases spanning the gap. Germline CDR1 and CDR2: MGHRA and YSYEKL.

The sample holds one count of this clone. The J gene is TRBJ1-1, the V gene TRBV2; 7 positions agree with TRBD1. This CDR3 is 16 amino acids long. CDR1 is SNHLY, CDR2 FYNNEI, per germline. V shed 7 bases, J shed 1 base, and the junction held 12 bases outside the gene matches. The DNA for the CDR3 is TGTGCCAGCACTAAAGCACAGGGGTTGGAGAACACTGAAGCTTTCTTT. It encodes CASTKAQGLENTEAFF.

The chain employs TRBV5-8 and TRBJ1-5; 10 bases fit TRBD1. Looked up from germline, CDR1 is SGHTS and CDR2 is YDEGEE. CDR3 length: 15 residues. Trimming took 3 bases from V and 2 from J; bases not matched to a gene: 2. The CDR3 loop reads CASSWGTGGNQPQHF. DNA for the CDR3: TGTGCCAGCAGCTGGGGGACAGGGGGCAATCAGCCCCAGCATTTT.

Only one count was recorded for this clone. This chain connects TRBV5-1 to TRBJ2-7; D unclear. With 0 bases removed from V and 0 bases from J, the gap between germline ends came to 4 bases. CDR1 and CDR2 from the germline V gene are SGHRS and YFSETQ. The CDR3 runs 13 residues. The CDR3 region is CASSLDFSYEQYF. CDR3 nucleotide sequence: TGCGCCAGCAGCTTGGACTTCTCCTACGAGCAGTACTTC.

V gene TRBV23-1 combines with J gene TRBJ1-4; D possibly corresponds to TRBD1 (6 bases). TRBV23-1 is designated an ORF whose function remains uncertain. The CDR3 contains 19 residues. The V gene lost 0 bases and the J gene lost 2 bases, with 19 bases spanning the gap. DNA for the CDR3: TGCGCCAGCAGTCAATCGGAGGGGGAGGTAACGTTCACTAATGAAAAACTGTTTTTT. Amino acid sequence: CASSQSEGEVTFTNEKLFF.

This chain joins TRBV29-1 and TRBJ2-3, with D possibly being TRBD1 or TRBD2 (5 bases each). Trimming removed 5 bases at V and 9 bases at J, with 15 bases between. Germline CDR1 SQVTM, CDR2 ANQGSEA. This CDR3 contains 12 residues. This chain's CDR3 is CSVPGPQGTQYF. The CDR3 nucleotides read TGCAGCGTTCCGGGGCCCCAAGGCACGCAGTATTTT.

The J gene is TRBJ2-7, the V gene TRBV28, with 12 positions matching TRBD2. With 4 bases clipped from V and 6 bases from J, the junction kept 7 bases outside the gene matches. Germline V lookup: CDR1 MDHEN, CDR2 SYDVKM. CDR3 length equals 15 residues. CDR3 DNA: TGTGCCAGCAGTTCTAGGACTAGCGGGATTGGCGAGCAGTACTTC. Protein: CASSSRTSGIGEQYF.

CDR3 bases: TGTGCCAGCAGTTTATGGGGATCCGGGGCCAACGTCCTGACTTTC. Translating gives CASSLWGSGANVLTF. The gene calls are TRBV28 and TRBJ2-6; D uncertain. V lost 0 bases and J 4 bases, leaving 7 bases between the germline ends. Germline CDR1 is MDHEN and CDR2 is SYDVKM. This CDR3 contains 15 residues.

V gene TRBV7-9 combines with J gene TRBJ2-1; no clear D. Germline V CDR1 and CDR2: SEHNR, FQNEAQ (reference sequence). The CDR3 is made up of 16 amino acids. V was clipped by 8 bases and J by 8 bases, with 25 bases between them. The CDR3 here is CASVCFLGGPRDEQFF. CDR3 DNA: TGTGCCAGCGTTTGCTTTCTTGGCGGCCCCCGGGATGAGCAGTTCTTC.

A single count supports this clone. This rearrangement joins TRBV19 to TRBJ2-5; no reliable D call. V shed 8 bases and J shed 0 bases, with 16 bases lying between them. Germline V lookup: CDR1 LNHDA, CDR2 SQIVND (reference sequence). The CDR3 extends over 15 amino acids. The CDR3 protein is CASPADDGDQETQYF. For the CDR3, the DNA is TGTGCCAGTCCCGCCGATGACGGTGACCAAGAGACCCAGTACTTC.

The genes are TRBV28 and TRBJ2-7; TRBD1 is a possible D gene (6 bases). This CDR3 comprises 14 residues. Germline V lookup: CDR1 MDHEN, CDR2 SYDVKM. The ends were cut back, 3 bases at V and 3 bases at J, with 12 bases in the middle. CDR3 protein: CASSFDRMIYEQYF. The CDR3 DNA follows: TGTGCCAGCAGTTTTGACAGGATGATCTACGAGCAGTACTTC.